These 16 T cell receptor beta chains were sequenced from one sample in a study of graft-versus-host responses after intestinal transplantation. Only in-frame clones appear in the TCRdb table, and some are missing; sequencing was by immunoSEQ multiplex PCR. The sample shows approximately 88,000 clones, roughly 90% of them seen only once. Their cognate antigens are unknown. Material: unstimulated CD4+ T cells sorted from spleen or lymph node cells, obtained before intestinal transplant. The receptors were sampled from a human donor who received an intestinal transplant.

The chain recombines TRBV6-1 with TRBJ1-2; no clear D gene. The V gene's germline CDR1 is MNHNS and CDR2 SASEGT. V lost 2 bases and J lost 4, with 11 bases in between. This CDR3 spans 14 amino acids. The CDR3 DNA follows: TGTGCCAGCAGTGAATTGGCCTGGCCCTATGGCTACACCTTC. Encoded protein: CASSELAWPYGYTF.

This chain connects TRBV6-6 to TRBJ2-2, with 8 bases fitting TRBD1. V lost 5 bases, J lost 4 bases, and 6 bases stayed unmatched. The CDR3 sequence is 15 residues long. Germline-derived CDR1 and CDR2 are MNHNY and SVGAGI (reference sequence). CDR3 DNA sequence: TGTGCCAGCAGTGGCCGACAGGGGCGCACCGGGGAGCTGTTTTTT. Its translation is CASSGRQGRTGELFF.

The rearrangement uses TRBV6-6 and TRBJ1-1, with 7 bases aligning to TRBD1. Germline V gene data show CDR1 as MNHNY and CDR2 as SVGAGI (reference sequence). V was pared by 2 bases and J by 5 bases, with 5 bases of the junction left unmatched. The CDR3 extends over 14 amino acids. The CDR3 protein is CASSYPGGKTEAFF. The CDR3 DNA reads TGTGCCAGCAGTTACCCAGGGGGAAAAACTGAAGCTTTCTTT.

The gene calls are TRBV6-5 and TRBJ1-5; the match to TRBD1 covers 7 bases. The V gene end was trimmed by 8 bases and the J gene end by 0 bases; junction bases not matched to a gene: 7. The CDR3 totals 15 residues. Looked up from germline, CDR1 is MNHEY and CDR2 is SVGAGI. The CDR3 loop reads CASRQGTYSNQPQHF. CDR3 in DNA: TGTGCCAGCCGACAGGGAACCTATAGCAATCAGCCCCAGCATTTT.

This clone was picked up a small number of times. The J gene is TRBJ1-2, the V gene TRBV2, with 7 bases lining up with TRBD1. The CDR3 spans 15 residues. V trimming: 4 bases; J trimming: 0 bases; junction bases outside the gene matches: 5. Germline values: CDR1 SNHLY, CDR2 FYNNEI. The CDR3 spells CASSARTGPNYGYTF. CDR3 nucleotides: TGTGCCAGCAGTGCACGGACAGGACCTAACTATGGCTACACCTTC.

The J gene is TRBJ2-3, the V gene TRBV4-2, with TRBD2 matching 7 bases. V shed 6 bases and J 4 bases; nucleotides not matched to a gene: 7. This CDR3 contains 14 residues. Germline V gene sequence: CDR1 LGHNA, CDR2 YNFKEQ. The CDR3 nucleotides are TGTGCCAGCAGGTCGGCGGGGGAGGCAGATACGCAGTATTTT. It codes for CASRSAGEADTQYF.

The J gene is TRBJ1-5, the V gene TRBV5-6, with TRBD1 matching over 9 bases. The CDR3 has 15 residues. Trimming at V came to 4 bases and at J to 4 bases, leaving 6 bases not matched to a gene. CDR1 is SGHDT and CDR2 is YYEEEE in the germline V gene. The chain's CDR3 is CASSTWGTGNQPQHF. The CDR3 nucleotides read TGTGCCAGCAGCACGTGGGGGACAGGGAATCAGCCCCAGCATTTT.

The chain recombines TRBV20-1 with TRBJ1-1; D might be TRBD1 (6 bases). V lost 4 bases to trimming and J lost 7 bases, with 7 bases between them. Germline values: CDR1 DFQATT, CDR2 SNEGSKA (reference sequence). This CDR3 is built from 10 residues. CDR3 loop: CSAKDSEAFF. As DNA, the CDR3 is TGCAGTGCTAAGGACAGTGAAGCTTTCTTT.

The chain joins TRBV27 to TRBJ1-2, with D tentatively TRBD1 (5 bases). Germline-derived CDR1 and CDR2 are MNHEY and SMNVEV (reference sequence). This CDR3 has 18 amino acids. V was trimmed by 3 bases and J by 4 bases, leaving 24 bases between them. The CDR3 is CASSFTAREAWRGYGYTF. The CDR3 DNA sequence: TGTGCCAGCAGTTTCACTGCAAGGGAAGCTTGGAGGGGCTATGGCTACACCTTC.

The chain combines TRBV25-1 with TRBJ1-4, with TRBD1 identical over 7 bases. Looked up from germline, CDR1 is MGHDK and CDR2 is SYGVNS. CDR3 size: 15 residues. J was trimmed by 8 bases and V by 3 bases; bases with no gene match: 9. CDR3 sequence: CASSDPGGRGEKLFF. The CDR3 region has the DNA TGTGCCAGCAGTGACCCAGGGGGGCGAGGAGAAAAACTGTTTTTT.

The chain recombines TRBV5-1 with TRBJ1-1; 9 nucleotides align to TRBD1. V lost 3 bases, J lost 2 bases, and 2 bases stayed unmatched. This CDR3 has 14 residues. Germline loops: CDR1 SGHRS, CDR2 YFSETQ. In DNA, the CDR3 is TGCGCCAGCAGCTATACAGGGGGCAACACTGAAGCTTTCTTT. Encoded protein: CASSYTGGNTEAFF.

This CDR3 reads CASSFGTSGGAYEQYF. CDR3 bases: TGTGCCAGCAGTTTCGGGACTAGCGGGGGGGCTTACGAGCAGTACTTC. The J gene is TRBJ2-7, the V gene TRBV6-5, with TRBD2 matching over 16 bases. The CDR3 is made up of 16 amino acids. The trim removed 4 bases at V and 4 bases at J, leaving 4 bases unmatched. In germline, CDR1 is MNHEY, CDR2 SVGAGI.

Concerning this clone: At one end, the junction sequence differs from germline, possibly due to a read error. The genes are TRBV7-3 and TRBJ2-1; 8 nucleotides line up with TRBD1. This CDR3 is built from 15 residues. CDR1 is SGHTA and CDR2 is FQGTGA in the germline V gene. CDR3 loop: CASSLRGQGYDEQFF. In nucleotides, the CDR3 is TGTGCCAGCAGCTTACGTGGACAGGGCTACGATGAGCAGTTCTTC. The whole variable domain, filled in from reference TRBV7-3 and TRBJ2-1, reads GAGVSQTPSNKVTEKGKYVELRCDPISGHTALYWYRQSLGQGPEFLIYFQGTGAADDSGLPNDRFFAVRPEGSVSTLKIQRTERGDSAVYLCASSLRGQGYDEQFFGPGTRLTVL.

The chain combines TRBV4-1 with TRBJ2-4; D is perhaps TRBD2 (6 bases). The CDR3 runs to 17 residues. Germline loops: CDR1 MGHRA, CDR2 YSYEKL. Trimming removed 0 bases from V and 2 bases from J, with 14 bases in between. The CDR3 region has the DNA TGCGCCAGCAGCCAAGATGGGGGGAGGATGACCAAAAACATTCAGTACTTC. This codes for CASSQDGGRMTKNIQYF.

The chain uses TRBV6-1 and TRBJ2-7; D is ambiguous. From germline, CDR1 is MNHNS and CDR2 SASEGT. The V end lost 5 bases, the J end lost 3 bases, and 14 bases lay between the germline ends. CDR3 length equals 14 residues. The CDR3 here is CASSRRGPLYEQYF. As DNA, the CDR3 is TGTGCCAGCAGTAGAAGAGGTCCACTCTACGAGCAGTACTTC.

The genes are TRBV2 and TRBJ2-3; tentatively, D is TRBD1 (6 bases). Trimming removed 8 bases from V and 1 base from J, with 19 bases in between. This CDR3 comprises 16 residues. Looked up from germline, CDR1 is SNHLY and CDR2 is FYNNEI. DNA of the CDR3: TGTGCCAGCCGACCACTTACAGGGATACGCACAGATACGCAGTATTTT. This gives the protein CASRPLTGIRTDTQYF.